One and the same sample provided the 7 T cell receptor beta chains below, sequenced in a study of TIL therapy for anti-PD-1-resistant metastatic lung cancer (dated by TCRdb to the early 2020s). The immunoSEQ v3 hsTCRB kit was used to amplify TCR beta CDR3 regions from genomic DNA through bias-controlled multiplex PCR. In its TCRdb copy, this immuneACCESS table keeps in-frame sequences only and misses some clones. Where compared with another copy, unresolved V genes explain less than half of these, and the others have no known cause. In all, the sample holds more than 90,000 clones, and about three fifths of those were seen once. The top ten clones comprise roughly 11% of the sample. The intended sense of this specimen's time point label: pre-treatment sample, taken before nivolumab and TIL therapy. Baseline tumor samples were excised metastases, mostly pleural nodules or supraclavicular lymph nodes, from the same resection used to grow TIL.

The source was tumor tissue, collected at baseline. These receptors came from a person between 25 and 79 years old with non-small cell lung cancer.

V gene TRBV18 combines with J gene TRBJ2-5; D is unclear. The CDR3 runs 13 residues. Between the trimmed V and J ends, which lost 4 bases and 0 bases, there was a span of 6 bases. In germline, CDR1 is KGHSH, CDR2 LQKENI. The CDR3 loop reads CASSQGYQETQYF. DNA of the CDR3: TGTGCCAGCTCACAAGGGTACCAAGAGACCCAGTACTTC.

The chain recombines TRBV27 with TRBJ2-3; 16 positions agree with TRBD2. Germline CDR1 reads MNHEY; CDR2 reads SMNVEV (reference sequence). V shed 6 bases and J 3 bases; nucleotides not matched to a gene: 9. The length of the CDR3 is 18 residues. CDR3: CASSPPGLAGGPTDTQYF. The DNA for the CDR3 is TGTGCCAGCAGCCCCCCGGGACTAGCGGGGGGGCCGACAGATACGCAGTATTTT.

This chain joins TRBV10-3 and TRBJ1-4; D ambiguous. V was cut by 6 bases and J by 1 base, with 9 bases left in between. The CDR3 has 14 residues. Germline V gene sequence: CDR1 ENHRY, CDR2 SYGVKD. CDR3 protein: CAISSGGTNEKLFF. The CDR3, as DNA: TGTGCCATCAGCTCGGGAGGAACTAATGAAAAACTGTTTTTT.

This clone was recorded a few times. The chain recombines TRBV7-8 with TRBJ1-2; TRBD1 agrees at 10 bases. The CDR3 has 13 amino acids. V shed 5 bases, J shed 8 bases, and the junction held 5 bases outside the gene matches. Germline CDR1 is SGHVS and CDR2 is FQNEAQ. CDR3 region: CASSPDRGRGYTF. In nucleotides, the CDR3 is TGTGCCAGCAGCCCAGACAGGGGGCGCGGCTACACCTTC. Combining the CDR3 with reference TRBV7-8 and TRBJ1-2 gives the whole variable domain GAGVSQSPRYKVAKRGQDVALRCDPISGHVSLFWYQQALGQGPEFLTYFQNEAQLDKSGLPSDRFFAERPEGSVSTLKIQRTQQEDSAVYLCASSPDRGRGYTFGSGTRLTVV.

The rearrangement links TRBV27 to TRBJ2-2; maybe TRBD2 (5 bases). The CDR3 is made up of 15 amino acids. CDR1 and CDR2 from the germline V gene are MNHEY and SMNVEV (reference sequence). Between the trimmed V and J ends, which lost 5 bases and 8 bases, there was a span of 18 bases. CDR3 in amino acids: CASSPDIGRRGELFF. The CDR3 DNA sequence: TGTGCCAGCAGTCCTGACATTGGGAGACGGGGGGAGCTGTTTTTT.

The chain carries TRBV28 and TRBJ2-7, with D perhaps being TRBD1 or TRBD2 (5 bases each). This CDR3 comprises 14 residues. The germline gives CDR1 MDHEN, CDR2 SYDVKM. Between the trimmed V and J ends, which lost 3 bases and 4 bases, there was a span of 13 bases. This CDR3 is CASSFGQGGYEQYF. The CDR3 DNA reads as TGTGCCAGCAGTTTTGGGCAGGGCGGGTACGAGCAGTACTTC.

The V call is TRBV30, the J call TRBJ1-1, with D perhaps TRBD1 (6 bases). CDR1 is GTSNPN, CDR2 SVGIG, per germline (reference sequence). The length of the CDR3 is 13 residues. V was cut by 4 bases and J by 3 bases, with 12 bases left in between. The CDR3 DNA is TGTGCCTGGATTTCCAGGGGTTACACTGAAGCTTTCTTT. Its translation is CAWISRGYTEAFF.